Each of the 27 T cell receptor beta chains below was sequenced from the same sample in a study of cytomegalovirus exposure and HLA in healthy donors. Primers included in the PCR were 60 Vbeta and 13 Jbeta primers. The data were produced by immunoSEQ multiplex PCR, yet TCRdb's version contains in-frame clones alone and is incomplete. The repertoire consists of more than 200,000 clones, with around 85% occurring once and the leading ten covering 1.3%. Sequenced input: PBMCs. The receptor set was obtained from a human donor in good health.

This chain uses TRBV19 with TRBJ1-3; D is ambiguous. This CDR3 is built from 16 residues. In germline, CDR1 is LNHDA, CDR2 SQIVND (reference sequence). V lost 5 bases and J 8 bases, leaving 22 bases between the germline ends. CDR3 nucleotides: TGTGCCAGTAGTCCCCTCTCCGGGAGGGAAAGAGACACCATATATTTT. Translated, it gives CASSPLSGRERDTIYF.

The gene calls are TRBV19 and TRBJ2-1; 7 bases agree with TRBD2. V trimming: 3 bases; J trimming: 8 bases; junction bases outside the gene matches: 4. Germline CDR1 is LNHDA and CDR2 is SQIVND (reference sequence). The CDR3 extends over 13 amino acids. This chain's CDR3 is CASSIAAGDEQFF. Here the CDR3 DNA reads TGTGCCAGTAGTATTGCGGCGGGGGATGAGCAGTTCTTC.

The V and J genes are TRBV5-1 and TRBJ2-5; 16 nucleotides line up with TRBD2. The CDR3 is 17 residues long. Germline CDR1 SGHRS, CDR2 YFSETQ. After removal of 4 bases from V and 5 bases from J, the junction contained 8 bases not matched to a gene. The CDR3 nucleotides read TGCGCCAGCAGCCGTGGTGAGGGACTAGCGGGAGGGGAGACCCAGTACTTC. Amino acid sequence: CASSRGEGLAGGETQYF.

This chain links TRBV13 with TRBJ2-6; 7 positions agree with TRBD1. The CDR3 totals 20 residues. Germline CDR1 and CDR2: PRHDT and FYEKMQ (reference sequence). Germline trimming cut 1 base from V and 0 bases from J; bases unmatched to any gene: 12. The CDR3: CASSLAEDRPLRSGANVLTF. In nucleotides, the CDR3 is TGTGCCAGCAGCTTAGCGGAGGACAGGCCACTACGCTCTGGGGCCAACGTCCTGACTTTC.

J is TRBJ2-7 and V is TRBV27; D is undetermined. The V and J ends lost 6 bases and 1 base respectively, with 13 bases between them. This CDR3 spans 14 amino acids. The germline CDR1 and CDR2 sequences are MNHEY and SMNVEV (reference sequence). CDR3 protein: CASSLGQASYEQYF. The CDR3 bases are TGTGCCAGCAGCTTAGGCCAGGCATCCTACGAGCAGTACTTC.

The gene calls are TRBV4-3 and TRBJ2-1, with TRBD2 matching over 9 bases. Germline V gene sequence: CDR1 LGHNA, CDR2 YSLEER. The CDR3 is made up of 15 amino acids. The ends lost 1 base at V and 9 bases at J; junction bases unmatched: 7. The chain's CDR3 is CASSQGGTSSTEQFF. The CDR3 DNA sequence: TGCGCCAGCAGCCAAGGAGGGACTAGCTCGACTGAGCAGTTCTTC.

The chain employs TRBV18 and TRBJ2-7; the D gene is possibly TRBD1 (5 bases). The V end lost 3 bases, the J end lost 1 base, and 13 bases lay between the germline ends. Looked up from germline, CDR1 is KGHSH and CDR2 is LQKENI. The CDR3 covers 15 residues. The CDR3 nucleotides are TGTGCCAGCTCACCTCCCCAGGGTAGGTCCTACGAGCAGTACTTC. This sequence encodes CASSPPQGRSYEQYF.

The CDR3 coding sequence is TGTGCCAGCAGCTTAATGGGACTAGCGGCCTACGAGCAGTACTTC. It codes for CASSLMGLAAYEQYF. The V gene is TRBV7-2, the J gene TRBJ2-7; 11 nucleotides line up with TRBD2. Per the germline V gene, CDR1 is SGHTA and CDR2 is FQGNSA. The junction had 2 bases not matched to a gene; V was cut back by 2 bases and J by 2 bases. The CDR3 is 15 amino acids.

This chain joins TRBV30 and TRBJ2-3, with D tentatively TRBD2 (5 bases). The CDR3 totals 14 residues. Trimming shortened V by 3 bases and J by 1 base, and 11 bases separated the two germline ends. In germline, CDR1 is GTSNPN, CDR2 SVGIG (reference sequence). The CDR3 DNA sequence: TGTGCCTGGAGCCGAGCGGAGGGCACAGATACGCAGTATTTT. This sequence encodes CAWSRAEGTDTQYF.

CDR3 amino acids: CASSPFRTGELTGELFF. As DNA, the CDR3 is TGCGCCAGCAGTCCCTTCCGCACAGGGGAATTAACCGGGGAGCTGTTTTTT. The chain employs TRBV23-1 and TRBJ2-2; 7 nucleotides align to TRBD1. TRBV23-1 is flagged as an ORF with uncertain function. The CDR3 extends over 17 amino acids. The V and J ends lost 4 bases and 5 bases, in that order; junction bases with no gene match: 13.

Concerning this clone itself: This sample also contains other DNA sequences that code for the same CDR3. The V gene is TRBV14, the J gene TRBJ2-7; weak D call: TRBD1 (5 bases). CDR3 length equals 13 residues. Germline V gene lookup returns CDR1 SGHDN and CDR2 FVKESK. The germline V and J ends were trimmed by 6 bases and 3 bases, with 12 bases remaining between them. In DNA, the CDR3 is TGTGCCAGCAGTCCGGACAATCACTACGAGCAGTACTTC. Its protein is CASSPDNHYEQYF.

The chain joins TRBV4-2 to TRBJ1-5; the D gene is possibly TRBD1 (5 bases). CDR1 and CDR2 from the germline V gene are LGHNA and YNFKEQ. The CDR3 extends over 15 amino acids. Trimming took 0 bases from V and 7 from J, leaving 13 bases between them. The CDR3 DNA reads as TGTGCCAGCAGCCAAGATCAAGTAGGGGCCCAGCCCCAGCATTTT. It encodes CASSQDQVGAQPQHF.

The genes are TRBV7-2 and TRBJ1-1, with TRBD1 matching 9 bases. Germline trimming cut 5 bases from V and 2 bases from J; bases unmatched to any gene: 6. This CDR3 spans 15 amino acids. CDR1 is SGHTA, CDR2 FQGNSA, per germline. The CDR3 DNA reads TGTGCCAGCAGCCGTTGGACAGGGGACAACACTGAAGCTTTCTTT. Amino acid sequence: CASSRWTGDNTEAFF.

The table lists this clone with a count of one. The genes are TRBV7-2 and TRBJ1-4, with D maybe TRBD1 (5 bases). The germline V gene encodes CDR1 SGHTA and CDR2 FQGNSA. Trimming removed 1 base from V and 4 bases from J, with 19 bases in between. This CDR3 is built from 18 residues. CDR3 nucleotides: TGTGCCAGCAGCTTAGTTAACCAGGGCGGGGGGATTAATGAAAAACTGTTTTTT. Translation gives CASSLVNQGGGINEKLFF.

The chain couples TRBV19 to TRBJ2-7; TRBD2 matches at 12 bases. The CDR3 loop spans 16 amino acids. V was pared by 5 bases and J by 4 bases, with 9 bases of the junction left unmatched. The germline V gene encodes CDR1 LNHDA and CDR2 SQIVND (reference sequence). The CDR3 nucleotides are TGTGCCAGTAGTCTTCGACTAGCGGGAGTAGGTTACGAGCAGTACTTC. Translation gives CASSLRLAGVGYEQYF.

The chain is built from TRBV5-1 and TRBJ2-7; TRBD2 agrees at 9 bases. The junction had 5 bases not matched to a gene; V was cut back by 2 bases and J by 5 bases. Germline lookup yields CDR1 SGHRS and CDR2 YFSETQ. The CDR3 runs to 14 residues. CDR3 in DNA: TGCGCCAGCAGCTTAGGTTCTAGCGGGAACGAGCAGTACTTC. Translated, it gives CASSLGSSGNEQYF.

The chain recombines TRBV2 with TRBJ2-5, with a tentative D call TRBD2 (5 bases). CDR3 size: 13 residues. CDR1 and CDR2 (germline): SNHLY, FYNNEI. Between the trimmed V and J ends, which lost 7 bases and 5 bases, there was a span of 14 bases. CDR3 in amino acids: CASTTGRGETQYF. The CDR3 DNA sequence: TGTGCCAGCACGACGGGCCGAGGGGAGACCCAGTACTTC.

The chain employs TRBV7-3 and TRBJ2-1, with a tentative D call TRBD1 (8 bases). The CDR3 consists of 16 residues. Per the germline V gene, CDR1 is SGHTA and CDR2 is FQGTGA. The V end was cut by 5 bases, the J end by 6 bases, with 20 bases between. Here the CDR3 reads CASSVTGGVVGNEQFF. Here the CDR3 DNA reads TGTGCCAGCAGCGTCACAGGGGGGGTTGTAGGCAATGAGCAGTTCTTC.

The rearrangement uses TRBV6-4 and TRBJ1-2, with 9 bases aligning to TRBD1. The CDR3 is 14 residues long. Germline CDR1 MRHNA, CDR2 SNTAGT. With V trimmed by 8 bases and J by 6 bases, 10 bases remained unmatched. CDR3 region: CASEENRGRNGYTF. The CDR3 DNA follows: TGTGCCAGCGAAGAAAACAGGGGGCGAAATGGCTACACCTTC.

This clone has only a few counts. The chain joins TRBV28 to TRBJ1-2, with a tentative D call TRBD1 (5 bases). The ends were cut back, 5 bases at V and 8 bases at J, with 15 bases in the middle. Germline V gene data show CDR1 as MDHEN and CDR2 as SYDVKM. The CDR3 contains 13 residues. The CDR3 nucleotides are TGTGCCAGCAGTCCAATGGGACGGGGGGGCTACACCTTC. As protein: CASSPMGRGGYTF.

The chain combines TRBV11-2 with TRBJ2-1, with 8 positions matching TRBD2. There are 14 residues in the CDR3. V shed 4 bases, J shed 7 bases, and the junction held 6 bases outside the gene matches. Germline CDR1 reads SGHAT; CDR2 reads FQNNGV. The CDR3: CASSWGLDSNEQFF. CDR3 DNA: TGTGCCAGCAGCTGGGGACTAGACTCAAATGAGCAGTTCTTC.

The rearrangement uses TRBV6-6 and TRBJ2-5, with D possibly being TRBD1 (6 bases). The V gene's germline CDR1 is MNHNY and CDR2 SVGAGI (reference sequence). Trimming took 2 bases from V and 6 from J, leaving 10 bases between them. CDR3 length: 13 residues. CDR3 amino acids: CASSYTQGQTQYF. The CDR3 DNA sequence: TGTGCCAGCAGTTACACCCAGGGGCAGACCCAGTACTTC.

The chain recombines TRBV19 with TRBJ2-7; TRBD1 agrees at 8 bases. V lost 4 bases and J lost 5; bases outside the gene matches: 10. The CDR3 consists of 15 residues. Germline V gene data show CDR1 as LNHDA and CDR2 as SQIVND (reference sequence). The CDR3 region has the DNA TGTGCCAGTAGTACCTCCCGGACAGGGTCCCACGAGCAGTACTTC. The encoded protein is CASSTSRTGSHEQYF.

The V and J genes are TRBV6-4 and TRBJ2-3; D is uncertain. Trimming took 6 bases from V and 0 from J, leaving 10 bases between them. Germline V lookup: CDR1 MRHNA, CDR2 SNTAGT. The CDR3 has 14 residues. CDR3 DNA sequence: TGTGCCAGCAGCGCGGTCGCGAGCACAGATACGCAGTATTTT. Protein sequence: CASSAVASTDTQYF.

The V gene is TRBV6-1, the J gene TRBJ1-1; D possibly corresponds to TRBD1 (6 bases). Germline CDR1 MNHNS, CDR2 SASEGT. The CDR3 length is 12 residues. V was cut by 7 bases and J by 7 bases, with 13 bases left in between. CDR3 residues: CASIGRTVEAFF. CDR3 sequence (DNA): TGTGCCAGCATAGGGCGGACAGTTGAAGCTTTCTTT.

The J gene is TRBJ1-6, the V gene TRBV11-2; D not certain. The CDR3 covers 17 residues. V was clipped by 5 bases and J by 6 bases, with 20 bases between them. The germline CDR1 and CDR2 sequences are SGHAT and FQNNGV. The CDR3 bases are TGTGCCAGCAGCCAAACCACCCCGGGGAGAAGTAATTCACCCCTCCACTTT. Translated, it gives CASSQTTPGRSNSPLHF.

The V gene is TRBV9, the J gene TRBJ2-6; 9 bases map to TRBD1. Germline V gene sequence: CDR1 SGDLS, CDR2 YYNGEE. The CDR3 has 19 amino acids. V lost 4 bases, J lost 2 bases, and 13 bases stayed unmatched. The CDR3 protein is CASSHHRDRVITGANVLTF. For the CDR3, the DNA is TGTGCCAGCAGCCATCATAGGGACAGGGTCATTACTGGGGCCAACGTCCTGACTTTC.